Below, 26 T cell receptor beta chains from the same sample are listed, as sequenced in a study of T cells in women clearing cervical HPV infection. Generated by immunoSEQ multiplex PCR, the TCRdb table keeps only in-frame clones and is missing some. This sample's table has about 35,000 clones. The sequencing sample was made of blood buffy coat. The origin of the receptors is a woman between 18 and 75 years old with a cervical HPV16 infection that either progressed to CIN3+ or cleared (not recorded which).

The part of the CDR3 DNA that was read is TGTGCCAGTAGTATAGCTGTCATGGCTGGCGGGGCCAACGTC. Protein product: CASSIAVMAGGANV. The full CDR3 protein reads CASSIAVMAGGANVLTF. The V gene is TRBV19, the J gene TRBJ2-6; D gene uncertain. The read finishes 3 residues shy of the CDR3 end, and the germline J gene is used to complete it. The germline V gene has CDR1 LNHDA and CDR2 SQIVND (reference sequence). The CDR3 covers 17 residues. Trimming pared 1 base from V and 4 bases from J, leaving 14 bases between.

As for this clone: The read terminates 3 residues ahead of where the CDR3 ends, so the germline J gene completes it. This chain links TRBV19 with TRBJ2-3; possible D gene TRBD1, 6 bases. The V gene's germline CDR1 is LNHDA and CDR2 SQIVND (reference sequence). The V and J ends lost 6 bases and 5 bases respectively, with 21 bases between them. CDR3 length equals 16 residues. CDR3 amino acids: CASRQGWGHGGDTQYF. The CDR3 DNA, read in part, is TGTGCCAGTAGACAAGGGTGGGGGCATGGCGGAGATACG.

Turning to this clone: The read comes to an end 3 residues before the CDR3 does, leaving the germline J gene to fill in the end. This chain connects TRBV5-1 to TRBJ2-1, with D unclear. Germline CDR1 is SGHRS and CDR2 is YFSETQ. The length of the CDR3 is 13 residues. The V end lost 6 bases, the J end lost 6 bases, and 13 bases lay between the germline ends. The CDR3 is CASKSSGFNEQFF. The sequenced part of the CDR3 DNA is TGCGCCAGCAAGTCCTCCGGGTTCAATGAG.

In regard to this clone: The read terminates 3 residues before the CDR3 end, so the remaining end is supplied by the germline J gene. The chain combines TRBV2 with TRBJ2-3; 7 bases align to TRBD1. CDR3 size: 15 residues. The germline gives CDR1 SNHLY, CDR2 FYNNEI. CDR3 amino acids: CASSEVGQDLSPQYF. The part of the CDR3 DNA that was read is TGTGCCAGCAGTGAGGTCGGACAGGACCTATCACCG. Full variable domain (rest looked up from reference TRBV2 and TRBJ2-3): EPEVTQTPSHQVTQMGQEVILRCVPISNHLYFYWYRQILGQKVEFLVSFYNNEISEKSEIFDDQFSVERPDGSNFTLKIRSTKLEDSAMYFCASSEVGQDLSPQYFGPGTRLTVL.

The sequenced part of the CDR3 DNA is TGCAGTGCCTCACCCGCGAGTCAGCCC. Residues: CSASPASQP. The whole CDR3 is CSASPASQPQHF. The chain links TRBV20-1 to TRBJ1-5; D gene unclear. The CDR3 end falls 3 residues outside the read, so it is completed with the germline J gene. The CDR3 loop spans 12 amino acids. Germline V lookup: CDR1 DFQATT, CDR2 SNEGSKA (reference sequence). The germline V and J ends were trimmed by 6 bases and 6 bases, with 12 bases remaining between them.

About this clone itself: The read terminates 3 residues ahead of where the CDR3 ends, so the germline J gene completes it. The chain combines TRBV2 with TRBJ2-3; tentative D call: TRBD1 (7 bases). Germline loops: CDR1 SNHLY, CDR2 FYNNEI. Between the trimmed V and J ends, which lost 8 bases and 4 bases, there was a span of 13 bases. The length of the CDR3 is 13 residues. CDR3 sequence reads: CASLTGEADTQYF. The part of the CDR3 DNA that was read is TGTGCCAGCCTAACAGGGGAGGCAGATACG.

About this clone itself: With the read ending 3 residues before the CDR3 end, the germline J gene is used to fill in that end. The gene calls are TRBV5-1 and TRBJ2-2; D unresolved. The CDR3 consists of 16 residues. The germline V and J ends were trimmed by 0 bases and 0 bases, with 9 bases remaining between them. Looked up from germline, CDR1 is SGHRS and CDR2 is YFSETQ. Partial CDR3 DNA: TGCGCCAGCAGCTTGGAGGCAGGAGCGAACACCGGGGAG. Translation: CASSLEAGANTGE. The full CDR3 reads CASSLEAGANTGELFF. Looking up the rest from reference TRBV5-1 and TRBJ2-2 gives the full variable domain: KAGVTQTPRYLIKTRGQQVTLSCSPISGHRSVSWYQQTPGQGLQFLFEYFSETQRNKGNFPGRFSGRQFSNSRSEMNVSTLELGDSALYLCASSLEAGANTGELFFGEGSRLTVL.

Points on this clone: Coverage ceases 3 residues before the CDR3 finishes, and the germline J gene fills in the end. The gene calls are TRBV6-2 or TRBV6-3 and TRBJ2-3; a possible D gene is TRBD1 (5 bases). This CDR3 is built from 12 residues. Germline-derived CDR1 and CDR2 are MNHEY and SVGEGT. This CDR3 reads CASMDIQETQYF. CDR3 DNA, as far as it was read: TGTGCCAGCATGGACATACAAGAGACG.

Notes on this clone: The read finishes 3 residues shy of the CDR3 end, and the germline J gene is used to complete it. V gene TRBV18 combines with J gene TRBJ2-3; the D gene is possibly TRBD1 (5 bases). There are 16 residues in the CDR3. The germline gives CDR1 KGHSH, CDR2 LQKENI. Here the CDR3 reads CASSSQGRGTSETQYF. CDR3 DNA, as far as it was read: TGTGCCAGCTCATCGCAGGGCCGTGGTACCAGCGAGACG. Complete variable domain (other parts from reference TRBV18 and TRBJ2-3): NAGVMQNPRHLVRRRGQEARLRCSPMKGHSHVYWYRQLPEEGLKFMVYLQKENIIDESGMPKERFSAEFPKEGPSILRIQQVVRGDSAAYFCASSSQGRGTSETQYFGPGTRLTVL.

As to this clone: The junction differs from germline at one of its ends, possibly a read error. The CDR3 loop reads CASSHSETGIGAKNIQYF. Partial CDR3 DNA: TGCGCCAGCAGCCACTCGGAGACAGGGATTGGGGCCAAAAACATT. The J gene is TRBJ2-4, the V gene TRBV4-2; 7 positions agree with TRBD1. Read sequence stops 3 residues before the CDR3 end, and the germline J gene provides the missing end. Germline assignment: CDR1 LGHNA and CDR2 YNFKEQ. This CDR3 is 18 amino acids long.

Regarding this clone: A junction end diverges from the germline sequence, so it may reflect a read error. Sequencing ends 3 residues short of the CDR3 end; the germline J gene provides the rest. This chain links TRBV4-2 with TRBJ2-2; tentatively, D is TRBD2 (6 bases). Germline CDR1 reads LGHNA; CDR2 reads YNFKEQ. The CDR3 covers 16 residues. The CDR3 sequence is CASKQASGSNTGELFF. The DNA read from the CDR3 is TGCGCCAGCAAACAGGCGAGCGGGTCGAACACCGGGGAG.

To note about this clone: The read finishes 3 residues shy of the CDR3 end, and the germline J gene is used to complete it. The chain links TRBV28 to TRBJ2-1; TRBD1 aligns across 9 bases. The CDR3 is made up of 15 amino acids. Germline V lookup: CDR1 MDHEN, CDR2 SYDVKM. The V and J ends lost 8 bases and 8 bases, in that order; junction bases with no gene match: 13. CDR3 in amino acids: CASPARGTGRDEQFF. The covered CDR3 bases are TGTGCCAGCCCTGCCCGAGGGACAGGGAGGGATGAG. The full variable domain, with the rest looked up from reference TRBV28 and TRBJ2-1, is DVKVTQSSRYLVKRTGEKVFLECVQDMDHENMFWYRQDPGLGLRLIYFSYDVKMKEKGDIPEGYSVSREKKERFSLILESASTNQTSMYLCASPARGTGRDEQFFGPGTRLTVL.

Note on this clone: From the germline J gene comes the end of the CDR3, since the read stops 3 residues before it. J is TRBJ2-4 and V is TRBV30, with 11 bases matching TRBD1. CDR1 and CDR2 from the germline V gene are GTSNPN and SVGIG (reference sequence). The CDR3 covers 17 residues. Incomplete CDR3 DNA: TGTGCCTGGAGGAAGCCTAATACGGGACAGGGGGTCAGTGGT. Protein: CAWRKPNTGQGVSG. The CDR3 as a whole reads CAWRKPNTGQGVSGQYF.

With regard to this clone: Read data end 3 residues before the CDR3 end; the end is taken from the germline J gene. The V gene is TRBV19, the J gene TRBJ1-2, with 8 bases fitting TRBD1. Germline-derived CDR1 and CDR2 are LNHDA and SQIVND (reference sequence). V was pared by 7 bases and J by 2 bases, with 18 bases of the junction left unmatched. The CDR3 totals 18 residues. Incomplete CDR3 DNA: TGTGCCAGTATGTCAATCGGGCCGGTAGGACAGGGAAACTATGGC. Its translation is CASMSIGPVGQGNYG. The entire CDR3 sequence reads CASMSIGPVGQGNYGYTF. The variable domain in full, with the rest retrieved from reference TRBV19 and TRBJ1-2, is DGGITQSPKYLFRKEGQNVTLSCEQNLNHDAMYWYRQDPGQGLRLIYYSQIVNDFQKGDIAEGYSVSREKKESFPLTVTSAQKNPTAFYLCASMSIGPVGQGNYGYTFGSGTRLTVV.

The DNA read from the CDR3 is TGTGCCAGCTCACCACCCCTAACAGGGTTATCCTACGAC. It specifies CASSPPLTGLSYD. The complete CDR3 sequence is CASSPPLTGLSYDYTF. V gene TRBV18 combines with J gene TRBJ1-2, with TRBD1 as a possible D gene (6 bases). The read halts 3 residues ahead of the CDR3 end, with the missing end drawn from the germline J gene. CDR3 length: 16 amino acids. Germline V CDR1 and CDR2: KGHSH, LQKENI.

In the case of this clone: The DNA ends 3 residues before the CDR3 does, and the rest of the CDR3 is filled in from the germline J gene. The chain joins TRBV10-3 to TRBJ2-1; the match to TRBD2 covers 8 bases. CDR1 ENHRY and CDR2 SYGVKD come from the germline V gene. The CDR3 has 15 amino acids. Germline trimming cut 3 bases from V and 5 bases from J; bases unmatched to any gene: 6. CDR3 DNA (partial): TGTGCCATCAGTGACTCAGCGGGAGTAGACAATGAG. Encoded protein: CAISDSAGVDNE. The complete CDR3 reads CAISDSAGVDNEQFF.

About this clone: One junction end disagrees with the germline gene, perhaps due to a read error. The read is 3 residues too short to cover the CDR3 end, so that end is filled in from the germline J gene. Other DNA variants within this sample encode the same CDR3. The chain recombines TRBV18 with TRBJ1-3; D is possibly TRBD1 (5 bases). The CDR3 sequence is 16 residues long. Germline V gene data show CDR1 as KGHSH and CDR2 as LQKENI. The CDR3 bases that were read are TGTGCCAGCTCACCGAGCCTCCAGGGTACTGGAAACACA. This sequence encodes CASSPSLQGTGNT. The whole CDR3 sequence reads CASSPSLQGTGNTIYF.

Comments on this clone: The read gets to within 3 residues of the CDR3 end, and the germline J gene fills in the rest. V gene TRBV7-8 combines with J gene TRBJ2-3, with 8 bases fitting TRBD1. Germline loops: CDR1 SGHVS, CDR2 FQNEAQ. The CDR3 loop spans 15 amino acids. The sequenced part of the CDR3 DNA is TGTGCCAGCAGCTCGGGACAGGTACTTCTCGAGACG. Residues: CASSSGQVLLET. The CDR3 in its entirety is CASSSGQVLLETQYF.

In the case of this clone: The read stops 3 residues short of the end of the CDR3; the missing end is completed from the germline J gene. This chain links TRBV5-6 with TRBJ1-1; D is perhaps TRBD1 (6 bases). Trimming pared 2 bases from V and 1 base from J, leaving 12 bases between. CDR1 SGHDT and CDR2 YYEEEE come from the germline V gene. The CDR3 is 15 residues long. The CDR3 DNA, read in part, is TGTGCCAGCAGCTTTGAACCGACAGGGAACACTGAA. Translating gives CASSFEPTGNTE. The complete CDR3 reads CASSFEPTGNTEAFF. The whole variable domain, filled in from reference TRBV5-6 and TRBJ1-1, reads DAGVTQSPTHLIKTRGQQVTLRCSPKSGHDTVSWYQQALGQGPQFIFQYYEEEERQRGNFPDRFSGHQFPNYSSELNVNALLLGDSALYLCASSFEPTGNTEAFFGQGTRLTVV.

In regard to this clone: The read gets to within 3 residues of the CDR3 end, and the germline J gene fills in the rest. This chain joins TRBV20-1 and TRBJ1-6; tentative D call: TRBD1 (6 bases). Germline V gives CDR1 DFQATT, CDR2 SNEGSKA (reference sequence). The V end lost 2 bases, the J end lost 7 bases, and 12 bases lay between the germline ends. The CDR3 covers 14 residues. The sequenced part of the CDR3 DNA is TGCAGTGCTAGACCCGACAGGACCAATTCACCC. Amino acids: CSARPDRTNSP. The full-length CDR3 reads as CSARPDRTNSPLHF.

Concerning this clone: The read is 3 residues too short to cover the CDR3 end, so that end is filled in from the germline J gene. The chain links TRBV20-1 to TRBJ2-7, with 14 bases fitting TRBD2. Germline assignment: CDR1 DFQATT and CDR2 SNEGSKA (reference sequence). CDR3 length: 15 amino acids. V trimming: 1 base; J trimming: 5 bases; junction bases outside the gene matches: 4. The CDR3 bases that were read are TGCAGTGCTAGAGGCCCGGGACTAGCGGGAGACGAG. Its translation is CSARGPGLAGDE. The full CDR3 protein is CSARGPGLAGDEQYF.

This clone counts as medium-sized by frequency. The CDR3 end falls 3 residues outside the read, so it is completed with the germline J gene. Other DNA sequences in the sample encode the same CDR3. The rearrangement links TRBV2 to TRBJ2-4, with TRBD1 matching over 10 bases. J lost 7 bases, V lost 6 bases, and 3 bases had no gene match. CDR3 length: 13 amino acids. In germline, CDR1 is SNHLY, CDR2 FYNNEI. CDR3 DNA (partial): TGTGCCAGCAGACCGGGACAGGGGAACATT. This translates into CASRPGQGNI. The whole CDR3 protein is CASRPGQGNIQYF.

As to this clone: The CDR3 end lies 3 residues beyond the end of the read and is filled in from the germline J gene. This chain links TRBV18 with TRBJ2-2, with TRBD1 matching 10 bases. Germline V CDR1 and CDR2: KGHSH, LQKENI. The CDR3 has 14 amino acids. This CDR3 is CASSPGQGNEKLFF. CDR3 DNA (partial): TGTGCCAGCTCACCGGGACAGGGGAATGAAAAG.

On this clone itself: The read terminates 3 residues before the CDR3 end, so the remaining end is supplied by the germline J gene. The gene calls are TRBV11-2 and TRBJ2-7; D possibly corresponds to TRBD1 (5 bases). CDR3 length: 14 amino acids. CDR1 and CDR2 (germline): SGHAT, FQNNGV. V lost 5 bases to trimming and J lost 0 bases, with 11 bases between them. The DNA read from the CDR3 is TGTGCCAGCAGCCCCAGGGTGAACTCCTACGAG. Translating gives CASSPRVNSYE. The full-length CDR3 reads as CASSPRVNSYEQYF.

Turning to this clone: The CDR3 goes on 3 residues after the read ends, and that part is filled in from the germline J gene. The chain employs TRBV7-9 and TRBJ2-2; unclear D gene. Germline CDR1 is SEHNR and CDR2 is FQNEAQ (reference sequence). The CDR3 runs to 15 residues. CDR3 sequence: CASSSGLGDNEKLFF. CDR3 DNA, as far as it was read: TGTGCCAGCAGCTCCGGGTTAGGTGATAATGAAAAG.

As regards this clone: The CDR3 end lies 3 residues beyond the end of the read and is filled in from the germline J gene. This sample also contains other DNA sequences that code for the same CDR3. The rearrangement joins TRBV6-1 to TRBJ2-3; D uncertain. Germline V gives CDR1 MNHNS, CDR2 SASEGT. This CDR3 has 13 residues. The V gene lost 3 bases and the J gene lost 2 bases, with 6 bases spanning the gap. CDR3 amino acids: CASSDYPTDTQYF. Partial CDR3 DNA: TGTGCCAGCAGTGACTATCCCACAGATACG.